The sequence of this T cell receptor (beta chain) was determined in a study of shared clonotypes between healthy human individuals. Overall study results and limits: Clonotypes which were not shared had lower generation probabilities than clonotypes that all four donors shared.

The CDR3 runs to 16 residues. V shed 4 bases and J 10 bases; nucleotides not matched to a gene: 10. Germline loops: CDR1 SGDLS, CDR2 YYNGEE. A remark on this clone: The antigen is undetermined.

The assay was immunoSEQ multiplex PCR, and TCRdb's table has in-frame clones only and misses some. Of about 320,000 clones listed, around 86% are singletons. This TCR derives from a man younger than 35 in good health. The chain carries TRBV9 and TRBJ2-3; 15 positions agree with TRBD2. The sequenced material came from memory CD8+ T cells sorted from blood. As for subset: CD45RO+ cells pooled with CCR7-negative TemRA cells. CDR3 DNA: TGTGCCAGCAGCTTTCTGTTCGGGACTAGCGGGGGGCCGCAGTATTTT. It codes for CASSFLFGTSGGPQYF.